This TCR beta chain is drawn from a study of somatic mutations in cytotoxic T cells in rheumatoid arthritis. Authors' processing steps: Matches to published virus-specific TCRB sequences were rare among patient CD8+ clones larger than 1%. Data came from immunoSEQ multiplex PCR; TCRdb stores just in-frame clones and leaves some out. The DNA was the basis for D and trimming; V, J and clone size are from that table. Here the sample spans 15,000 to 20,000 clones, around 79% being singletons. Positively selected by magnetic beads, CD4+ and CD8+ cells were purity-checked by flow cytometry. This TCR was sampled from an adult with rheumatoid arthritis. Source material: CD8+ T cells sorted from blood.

The CDR3 reads CASSFGGDNEQFF. The DNA of the CDR3 is TGTGCCAGCAGTTTTGGGGGAGATAATGAGCAGTTCTTC. The genes are TRBV27 and TRBJ2-1, with D perhaps matching TRBD1 or TRBD2 (5 bases each). Trimming shortened V by 3 bases and J by 7 bases, and 10 bases separated the two germline ends. Germline V gives CDR1 MNHEY, CDR2 SMNVEV (reference sequence). The CDR3 runs 13 residues.